The source of this T cell receptor beta chain is a study of shared clonotypes between healthy human individuals. Study summary: Per-donor plates numbered three CD4 naive, three CD4 memory, two CD8 naive and one CD8 memory. Study-wide findings and caveats: Researchers sampled only blood; tissue repertoires likely differ. In general, naive subsets displayed greater estimated richness than memory subsets did.

Only in-frame clones appear in the TCRdb table, and some are missing; sequencing was by immunoSEQ multiplex PCR. The profile covers about 750,000 clones, with 85% to 95% appearing a single time and less than 25% taken by the ten largest. The table lists this clone with a count of one. Its antigen is unidentified. Positively selected for CCR7, the CD45RO-negative cells used as naive CD8 cells excluded terminally differentiated effector memory CD45RA+ cells. The healthy adult donors were HIV-negative and reported no recent acute infections or vaccinations. This clonotype was obtained from a man aged 25-45 years in good health. Sample: naive CD8+ T cells sorted from blood.

The CDR3 bases are TGTGCCAGCAGCTCGCCGCGGACTAGCCCGAATGAGCAGTTCTTC. Translated, it gives CASSSPRTSPNEQFF. This chain uses TRBV13 with TRBJ2-1; 8 bases map to TRBD2. The V and J ends lost 4 bases and 7 bases, in that order; junction bases with no gene match: 9. This CDR3 is built from 15 residues. Per germline, CDR1 PRHDT and CDR2 FYEKMQ (reference sequence).